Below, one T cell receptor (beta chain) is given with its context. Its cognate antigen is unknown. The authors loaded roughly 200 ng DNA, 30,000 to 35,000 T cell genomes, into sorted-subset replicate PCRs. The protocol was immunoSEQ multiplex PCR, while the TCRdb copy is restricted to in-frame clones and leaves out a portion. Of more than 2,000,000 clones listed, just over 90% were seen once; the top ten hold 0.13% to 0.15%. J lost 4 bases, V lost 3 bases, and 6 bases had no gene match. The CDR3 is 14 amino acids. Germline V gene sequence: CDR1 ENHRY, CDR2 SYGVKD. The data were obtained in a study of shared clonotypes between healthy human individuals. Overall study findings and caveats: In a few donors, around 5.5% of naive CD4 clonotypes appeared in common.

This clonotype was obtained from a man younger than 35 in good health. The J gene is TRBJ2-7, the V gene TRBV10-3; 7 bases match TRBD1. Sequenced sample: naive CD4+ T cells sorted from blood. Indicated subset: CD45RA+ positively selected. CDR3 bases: TGTGCCATCAGTGATGTAGGGGGCATGTACGAGCAGTACTTC. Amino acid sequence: CAISDVGGMYEQYF.